This TCR beta chain was sequenced during a study of neurological immune-mediated disorders. Points from the study as a whole: The absence of any CDR3 amino acid sequence shared by expanded clones across subjects suggests that repertoires were private in all groups.

There are many counts of this clonotype. Its antigen is as yet unknown. Source material was 2 million unsorted PBMCs, stored at -80 °C in RNAlater. The ends were cut back, 3 bases at V and 6 bases at J, with 18 bases in the middle. CDR1 and CDR2 from the germline V gene are MNHEY and SMNVEV (reference sequence). This CDR3 has 15 amino acids. Every sequencing run produced over 170 million TCR-beta sequences, and the sequences from any one run covered 15-18 subjects. TCRdb analysed the 5' RACE reads with MiXCR anew, one entry per CDR3 protein. The sample shows 25,000 to 30,000 distinct CDR3 sequences, roughly an eighth of them seen only once.

The sequenced sample consisted of PBMCs. The rearrangement joins TRBV27 to TRBJ2-7, with D unresolved. This receptor was identified in a woman aged 55-75 years in good health. The chain's CDR3 is CASSLFSLQRGEQYF. CDR3 DNA sequence: TGTGCCAGCAGTTTGTTTTCCCTACAAAGAGGCGAGCAGTACTTC.